This T cell receptor (beta chain) originates from a study of blood T cell repertoires in COVID-19. The CDR3 is 15 residues long. V dropped 4 bases and J dropped 5; count of bases not matched to a gene: 9. CDR1 is SGDLS and CDR2 is YYNGEE in the germline V gene. Individuals drawn from approximately 26 US areas were about 18 to 90 years old. Profiled with immunoSEQ multiplex PCR; TCRdb holds only in-frame clones, not every one. The sample has around 130,000 clones; 84% are singletons. V is TRBV9 and J is TRBJ1-1; 9 nucleotides match TRBD1. The sample comprised PBMCs or T cells enriched from blood (not recorded which). The sequence derives from a woman aged 45-65 years with acute COVID-19. The CDR3 is CASSTGGDLETEAFF. CDR3 bases: TGTGCCAGCAGCACAGGGGGCGATTTAGAGACTGAAGCTTTCTTT. The whole variable domain, filled in from reference TRBV9 and TRBJ1-1, reads DSGVTQTPKHLITATGQRVTLRCSPRSGDLSVYWYQQSLDQGLQFLIQYYNGEERAKGNILERFSAQQFPDLHSELNLSSLELGDSALYFCASSTGGDLETEAFFGQGTRLTVV.